This T cell receptor (beta chain) was identified in a study of cytomegalovirus exposure and HLA in healthy donors (TCRdb year 2017). A note on the overall study: According to a later analysis, one platform produced both the approximately 110 validation repertoires and the 670 or so repertoires of the first cohort. The study aimed to test whether signatures of past pathogen exposure could be identified by cataloging public T cell receptors. In addition to the first cohort of 650 to 750 subjects, a separate validation cohort of 120 different subjects was used. To predict cytomegalovirus infection status, the study brought together high-throughput TCR immunosequencing, statistical association of individual TCRs with disease status, and machine learning.

Donors formed part of the validation cohort, which comprised approximately 130 subjects and was distinct from the first cohort of roughly 600 subjects. Here is what the overall study found, with its caveats: All 120 or so repertoires were used to score co-occurrence in the validation cohort in a later analysis, because that analysis had no HLA typing for the cohort. In vitro tests confirmed that a few of the cytomegalovirus-associated TCR beta chains recognize cytomegalovirus antigens. Of the cluster scores, roughly 95% were above 0 in a later analysis, which found that TCRs clustered in the first cohort also tended to co-occur in the 95 to 150 validation repertoires. In the study, about 150 TCR beta chains were listed as associated with cytomegalovirus. The classifier was reported to diagnose cytomegalovirus status with high specificity and sensitivity in both the original and validation cohorts. Across donors, most TCR sequences were observed very rarely, whereas some public TCRs were present in many individuals. The authors suggested that the approach could potentially be extended to other disease states and immunological phenotypes.

The CDR3 measures 13 amino acids from cysteine to phenylalanine. Just CDR3 DNA is preserved here, 39 bases in frame from base 1. CDR1 and CDR2, looked up from the germline V gene (reference sequence), are GTSNPN and SVGIG. V is pruned by 3 bases and J by 1 base, leaving 2 bases of the junction without a gene match. A remark on this clone: The clone's antigen remains unknown. Qualities for individual bases were not recorded, and no much larger clone is one base off.

Libraries came from the immunoSEQ multiplex PCR assay. Processing in the source paper ran as follows. A statistical classification framework was built to diagnose cytomegalovirus status from the catalog of TCR beta chain sequences. What TCRdb holds here is the immuneACCESS table cut down to in-frame rearrangements. Part of the clones is not present; checked against another copy, under half of the missing clones reflect an unresolved V gene, and the others are unexplained. That table gives V, J and clone size, and the DNA gave D and trimming. The sample profile shows about 150,000 clones; approximately 82% of them were found once. About 27% of the sample belongs to the ten largest clones.

This receptor was taken from a man aged 25-45 years in good health and CMV-seropositive. The rearranged segments are TRBV30 and TRBJ1-1, and 7 junction bases match TRBD1. The sequenced sample was PBMCs. The CDR3 region: CAWSGTANTEAFF. The sequenced DNA: TGTGCCTGGAGCGGGACAGCGAACACTGAAGCTTTCTTT.